The present entry profiles one TCR beta chain with its context. Its specificity is not known. The data derive from a study of T cell responses to AZD1222 COVID-19 vaccine. Study-level points and caveats: Clonal diversity may have been underestimated, and the donors were mostly white British, with more females than males. There were vaccine-associated CD4 TCRs across spike, dominant at 160-218 and 743-854. The study sampled repertoires only after the peak T cell response. Variant regions that are unmutated are reportedly the target of nearly half of spike-specific TCRs.

Libraries were prepared by immunoSEQ multiplex PCR; TCRdb keeps only in-frame clonotypes and omits some of them. The table has 69,000 or so clones, 87% seen once. Trimming pared 1 base from V and 1 base from J, leaving 7 bases between. From germline, CDR1 is MNHNS and CDR2 SASEGT. CDR3 length: 14 residues. The J gene is TRBJ1-1, the V gene TRBV6-1; D uncertain. The origin of this receptor is an adult who received the AZD1222 COVID-19 vaccine. The starting material was peripheral blood, obtained 28 days after the second AZD1222 dose. The CDR3 nucleotides are TGTGCCAGCAGTGAAGAGGGCTGGAACACTGAAGCTTTCTTT. Translation: CASSEEGWNTEAFF.